What follows describes a single T cell receptor beta chain. Its antigen is currently unknown. The source of the sample is a study of cytomegalovirus exposure and HLA in healthy donors. Participants comprised healthy donors of bone marrow. Donors counted as nominally healthy when sampled, yet unrecorded immune exposures were likely. Findings of the study overall: A few chains linked to CMV were shown in vitro to be specific for CMV antigens. Trimming of TCR beta V- and J-genes showed a link, identified in a later analysis, to a missense DCLRE1C variant.

Primers for the PCR totalled 60 Vbeta and 13 Jbeta. The assay was immunoSEQ multiplex PCR, and TCRdb's table has in-frame clones only and misses some. The data contain about 180,000 clones, about three quarters of them seen just once; the ten biggest clones take up around 1.5%. Germline V lookup: CDR1 MNHNS, CDR2 SASEGT. V trimming: 4 bases; J trimming: 3 bases; junction bases outside the gene matches: 4. This CDR3 contains 14 residues. This sequence was found in a man aged 18-30 years in good health and CMV-seronegative. The sequenced sample consisted of PBMCs. The chain uses TRBV6-1 and TRBJ1-1; TRBD1 agrees at 8 bases. The CDR3 coding sequence is TGTGCCAGCAGTGTAGACAGGGGAGACACTGAAGCTTTCTTT. It is translated as CASSVDRGDTEAFF.